Detailed here is one T cell receptor beta chain. Antigen: not known. This sample is part of a study of response to subunit inactivated influenza vaccine. The CDR3 has 14 residues. V lost 6 bases and J 6 bases, leaving 18 bases between the germline ends. Germline-derived CDR1 and CDR2 are MNHNS and SASEGT. Notes on the study in general: The authors put forward the suggestion that each seasonal influenza vaccination may bring in only a limited number of new T cells.

TCRdb passed the RT-PCR reads through MiXCR, listing each CDR3 protein once. The table has 650,000 to 800,000 distinct CDR3 sequences, about 15% seen once; the top ten hold around 6.5%. The chain has TRBV6-1 and TRBJ2-7; D may be TRBD2 (6 bases). The sample in question was PBMCs from blood, obtained around 14 days before vaccination. The TCR originated in a man aged 45-65 years who received an inactivated influenza vaccine. The CDR3 loop is CASRRGFGMFEQYF. The DNA for the CDR3 is TGTGCCAGCAGGCGGGGATTCGGTATGTTCGAGCAGTACTTC.